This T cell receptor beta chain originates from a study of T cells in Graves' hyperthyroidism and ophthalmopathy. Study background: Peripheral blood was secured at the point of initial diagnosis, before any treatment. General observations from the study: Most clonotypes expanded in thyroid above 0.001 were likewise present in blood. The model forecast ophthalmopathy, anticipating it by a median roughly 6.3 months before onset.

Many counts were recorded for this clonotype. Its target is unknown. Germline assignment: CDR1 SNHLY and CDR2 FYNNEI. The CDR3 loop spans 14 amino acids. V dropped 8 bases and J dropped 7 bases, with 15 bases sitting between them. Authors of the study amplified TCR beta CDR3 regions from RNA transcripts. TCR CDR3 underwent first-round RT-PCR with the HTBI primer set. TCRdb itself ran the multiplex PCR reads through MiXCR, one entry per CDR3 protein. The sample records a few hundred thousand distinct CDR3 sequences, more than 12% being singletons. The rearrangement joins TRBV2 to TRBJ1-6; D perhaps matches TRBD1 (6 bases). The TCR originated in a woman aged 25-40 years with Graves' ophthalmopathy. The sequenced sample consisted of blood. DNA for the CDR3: TGTGCCAGCCGGCCGGGGGCTAAGAATTCACCCCTCCACTTT. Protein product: CASRPGAKNSPLHF. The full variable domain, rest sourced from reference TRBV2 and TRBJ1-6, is EPEVTQTPSHQVTQMGQEVILRCVPISNHLYFYWYRQILGQKVEFLVSFYNNEISEKSEIFDDQFSVERPDGSNFTLKIRSTKLEDSAMYFCASRPGAKNSPLHFGNGTRLTVT.